The 27 T cell receptor beta chains in this list originate from one sample, sequenced in a study of CD8 T cells in Susac syndrome. The RNA, about 0.5 to 1 ug, was put through reverse transcription using random hexamers. Using its own MiXCR run on the immunoSEQ multiplex PCR reads, TCRdb lists one record per CDR3 protein. The data hold fewer than 200,000 distinct CDR3 sequences, with roughly 94% observed a single time. The sequencing sample was made of CD4+ T cells from PBMCs. Source of these receptors: a human donor with Susac syndrome.

V gene TRBV30 combines with J gene TRBJ2-3; 7 positions agree with TRBD1. Germline trimming cut 4 bases from V and 0 bases from J; bases unmatched to any gene: 10. CDR3 length equals 16 residues. Germline-derived CDR1 and CDR2 are GTSNPN and SVGIG (reference sequence). Here the CDR3 DNA reads TGTGCCTGGAACCGGGACAGCAACACTAGCACAGATACGCAGTATTTT. Residues: CAWNRDSNTSTDTQYF.

The V and J genes are TRBV12-3 or TRBV12-4 and TRBJ1-2; 7 bases align to TRBD1. Trimming took 4 bases from V and 1 from J; bases not matched to a gene: 3. This CDR3 has 14 residues. The CDR3 here is CASSWTGLNYGYTF. In nucleotides, the CDR3 is TGTGCCAGCAGTTGGACAGGCCTTAACTATGGCTACACCTTC.

This chain uses TRBV18 with TRBJ2-2; D might be TRBD1 (6 bases). Germline CDR1 and CDR2: KGHSH and LQKENI. Deletions cut 3 bases from V and 1 base from J, with 12 bases between. This CDR3 is 16 amino acids long. The CDR3: CASSPPTGQNTGELFF. CDR3 bases: TGTGCCAGCTCACCTCCGACGGGACAGAACACCGGGGAGCTGTTTTTT. The complete variable domain, with remaining parts taken from reference TRBV18 and TRBJ2-2, reads NAGVMQNPRHLVRRRGQEARLRCSPMKGHSHVYWYRQLPEEGLKFMVYLQKENIIDESGMPKERFSAEFPKEGPSILRIQQVVRGDSAAYFCASSPPTGQNTGELFFGEGSRLTVL.

This chain's CDR3 is CATSWDGSGELFF. The CDR3 DNA is TGTGCCACCAGCTGGGACGGGTCCGGGGAGCTGTTTTTT. The chain couples TRBV24-1 to TRBJ2-2; D assignment may be TRBD1 or TRBD2 (5 bases each). CDR1 and CDR2 (germline): KGHDR, SFDVKD. This CDR3 is built from 13 residues. Trimming pared 7 bases from V and 6 bases from J, leaving 11 bases between.

The chain is built from TRBV5-1 and TRBJ2-7, with 8 bases matching TRBD1. Germline V gene sequence: CDR1 SGHRS, CDR2 YFSETQ. The CDR3 is 12 residues long. V lost 2 bases, J lost 11 bases, and 6 bases stayed unmatched. The CDR3 DNA reads TGCGCCAGCAGCTTACAGGGGGTGGAAGAGTACTTC. This translates into CASSLQGVEEYF. Full variable domain (missing parts from reference TRBV5-1 and TRBJ2-7): KAGVTQTPRYLIKTRGQQVTLSCSPISGHRSVSWYQQTPGQGLQFLFEYFSETQRNKGNFPGRFSGRQFSNSRSEMNVSTLELGDSALYLCASSLQGVEEYFGPGTRLTVT.

The chain recombines TRBV20-1 with TRBJ2-5; D unresolved. The ends were cut back, 1 base at V and 4 bases at J, with 7 bases in the middle. CDR3 length equals 12 residues. Germline CDR1 DFQATT, CDR2 SNEGSKA (reference sequence). CDR3 sequence: CSARGGGETQYF. The CDR3 DNA reads as TGCAGTGCTAGAGGTGGCGGAGAGACCCAGTACTTC.

The chain employs TRBV20-1 and TRBJ2-5; maybe TRBD2 (6 bases). The V and J ends lost 5 bases and 1 base respectively, with 17 bases between them. The CDR3 totals 15 residues. Germline CDR1 reads DFQATT; CDR2 reads SNEGSKA (reference sequence). The CDR3 protein is CSAFTGTGPQETQYF. The CDR3 DNA follows: TGCAGTGCTTTCACCGGGACTGGGCCCCAAGAGACCCAGTACTTC.

J is TRBJ1-5 and V is TRBV19; no clear D gene. Germline values: CDR1 LNHDA, CDR2 SQIVND (reference sequence). Trimming stripped 5 bases from V and 0 bases from J, with 2 bases between. The CDR3 extends over 12 amino acids. The CDR3 DNA sequence: TGTGCCAGTAGTCATAGCAATCAGCCCCAGCATTTT. Residues: CASSHSNQPQHF.

V is TRBV9 and J is TRBJ2-1; 9 nucleotides agree with TRBD1. The ends lost 4 bases at V and 5 bases at J; junction bases unmatched: 10. Germline V CDR1 and CDR2: SGDLS, YYNGEE. This CDR3 is 16 amino acids long. Here the CDR3 reads CASSPQTGGRDNEQFF. The CDR3 coding sequence is TGTGCCAGCAGCCCACAGACAGGGGGTAGGGACAATGAGCAGTTCTTC.

This chain uses TRBV3-1 with TRBJ1-1; D gene unclear. The CDR3 spans 13 residues. Germline CDR1 and CDR2: LGHDT and YNNKEL (reference sequence). V was pared by 2 bases and J by 8 bases, with 12 bases between. The CDR3 region is CASSQPSGPEAFF. The CDR3 DNA sequence: TGTGCCAGCAGCCAACCCTCCGGTCCCGAAGCTTTCTTT.

V is TRBV29-1 and J is TRBJ2-7; TRBD2 matches 13 bases. Germline V lookup: CDR1 SQVTM, CDR2 ANQGSEA. The junction had 4 bases not matched to a gene; V was cut back by 5 bases and J by 0 bases. CDR3 length equals 15 residues. CDR3 protein: CSVTGTSGASYEQYF. DNA of the CDR3: TGCAGCGTTACCGGGACTAGCGGGGCCTCCTACGAGCAGTACTTC.

This chain joins TRBV20-1 and TRBJ1-4, with 7 nucleotides matching TRBD1. The CDR3 has 13 residues. Trimming at V came to 2 bases and at J to 8 bases, leaving 5 bases not matched to a gene. Germline V gene sequence: CDR1 DFQATT, CDR2 SNEGSKA (reference sequence). CDR3 residues: CSARIQGEEKLFF. The CDR3 DNA reads as TGCAGTGCTAGAATCCAGGGGGAGGAAAAACTGTTTTTT.

The V gene is TRBV20-1, the J gene TRBJ2-7; TRBD1 matches 9 bases. Germline V CDR1 and CDR2: DFQATT, SNEGSKA (reference sequence). The V gene end was trimmed by 3 bases and the J gene end by 6 bases; junction bases not matched to a gene: 12. This CDR3 is 15 amino acids long. CDR3: CSASRAGDRESEQYF. For the CDR3, the DNA is TGCAGTGCTAGTCGTGCTGGGGACAGGGAATCCGAGCAGTACTTC.

The table lists this clonotype with a few counts. CDR3 in amino acids: CASSLTGVSTDTQYF. Here the CDR3 DNA reads TGTGCCAGCAGCTTAACAGGGGTTTCCACAGATACGCAGTATTTT. The V and J genes are TRBV7-9 and TRBJ2-3; 7 bases are a match to TRBD1. The V and J ends lost 2 bases and 2 bases, in that order; junction bases with no gene match: 4. Germline CDR1 SEHNR, CDR2 FQNEAQ (reference sequence). There are 15 residues in the CDR3.

This clonotype has only a few counts. The rearrangement links TRBV7-9 to TRBJ2-5; D tentatively reads TRBD1 or TRBD2 (5 bases each). This CDR3 region has 14 residues. Germline-derived CDR1 and CDR2 are SEHNR and FQNEAQ (reference sequence). Trimming removed 2 bases at V and 1 base at J, with 8 bases between. CDR3 DNA sequence: TGTGCCAGCAGCTTAAACGGGGCCCAAGAGACCCAGTACTTC. This translates into CASSLNGAQETQYF.

The chain is built from TRBV29-1 and TRBJ2-3; 8 nucleotides line up with TRBD1. Germline V gene lookup returns CDR1 SQVTM and CDR2 ANQGSEA. The V gene end was trimmed by 6 bases and the J gene end by 2 bases; junction bases not matched to a gene: 10. This CDR3 region has 15 residues. CDR3 region: CSVERQGLSTDTQYF. The DNA for the CDR3 is TGCAGCGTGGAGAGACAGGGGTTATCCACAGATACGCAGTATTTT.

The rearrangement joins TRBV18 to TRBJ2-7, with no clear D. The CDR3 has 14 amino acids. Germline CDR1 reads KGHSH; CDR2 reads LQKENI. V shed 2 bases and J shed 2 bases, with 10 bases lying between them. The CDR3 region is CASSPRSQPYEQYF. As DNA, the CDR3 is TGTGCCAGCTCACCAAGGTCTCAGCCCTACGAGCAGTACTTC.

This chain uses TRBV3-1 with TRBJ2-7; no clear D gene. This CDR3 has 15 amino acids. The germline gives CDR1 LGHDT, CDR2 YNNKEL (reference sequence). V was trimmed by 1 base and J by 0 bases, leaving 10 bases between them. In DNA, the CDR3 is TGTGCCAGCAGCCAAGGTGACACGAGCTCCTACGAGCAGTACTTC. This codes for CASSQGDTSSYEQYF.

The chain couples TRBV29-1 to TRBJ1-1; 11 bases are a match to TRBD1. The CDR3 covers 14 residues. Germline loops: CDR1 SQVTM, CDR2 ANQGSEA. Losses at the gene ends were 6 bases for V and 1 base for J; bases not matched to a gene: 4. The CDR3 DNA is TGCAGCGTGGACAGGGGGCATGGGAACACTGAAGCTTTCTTT. Protein sequence: CSVDRGHGNTEAFF.

This chain connects TRBV7-2 to TRBJ1-6, with D unresolved. The CDR3 has 12 residues. Deletions cut 5 bases from V and 8 bases from J, with 7 bases between. Germline V CDR1 and CDR2: SGHTA, FQGNSA. CDR3 nucleotides: TGTGCCAGCAGCCTGGTGGATTCACCCCTCCACTTT. It translates to CASSLVDSPLHF.

This clonotype was recorded only once. The J gene is TRBJ1-5, the V gene TRBV20-1; weak D call: TRBD1 (5 bases). The CDR3 runs 13 residues. V shed 6 bases and J shed 1 base, with 10 bases lying between them. The germline V gene has CDR1 DFQATT and CDR2 SNEGSKA (reference sequence). The CDR3 DNA is TGCAGTGCGGGGTGGGGGAGCAATCAGCCCCAGCATTTT. The encoded protein is CSAGWGSNQPQHF.

V gene TRBV11-1 combines with J gene TRBJ2-7, with D possibly being TRBD1 (6 bases). The V end lost 3 bases, the J end lost 0 bases, and 9 bases lay between the germline ends. The germline V gene encodes CDR1 SGHAT and CDR2 FQDESV (reference sequence). The CDR3 loop spans 14 amino acids. CDR3 nucleotide sequence: TGTGCCAGCAGCTTGGACAGCAGCTCCTACGAGCAGTACTTC. Its protein is CASSLDSSSYEQYF.

V usage is TRBV5-6 and J usage is TRBJ2-5; 10 bases fit TRBD2. V lost 4 bases, J lost 4 bases, and 4 bases stayed unmatched. The CDR3 extends over 14 amino acids. The germline CDR1 and CDR2 sequences are SGHDT and YYEEEE. In nucleotides, the CDR3 is TGTGCCAGCAGCGTAACTAGCGGGGTAGAGACCCAGTACTTC. Residues: CASSVTSGVETQYF.

The genes are TRBV30 and TRBJ1-2; TRBD1 agrees at 7 bases. Germline trimming cut 3 bases from V and 1 base from J; bases unmatched to any gene: 5. CDR3 length: 14 residues. Germline-derived CDR1 and CDR2 are GTSNPN and SVGIG (reference sequence). The CDR3 spells CAWSEGTVNYGYTF. The CDR3 nucleotides read TGTGCCTGGAGCGAAGGGACAGTTAACTATGGCTACACCTTC.

This clonotype was seen more than once but under ten times. V usage is TRBV18 and J usage is TRBJ1-6, with D unresolved. Deletions cut 3 bases from V and 7 bases from J, with 10 bases between. CDR1 is KGHSH, CDR2 LQKENI, per germline. The CDR3 is 14 residues long. CDR3 residues: CASSPVGDNSPLHF. The CDR3, as DNA: TGTGCCAGCTCACCGGTGGGAGACAATTCACCCCTCCACTTT.

The chain uses TRBV2 and TRBJ2-4, with 10 positions matching TRBD1. The CDR3 is 14 amino acids. The ends lost 6 bases at V and 9 bases at J; junction bases unmatched: 8. Germline CDR1 and CDR2: SNHLY and FYNNEI. CDR3 residues: CASRGTGELSIQYF. Here the CDR3 DNA reads TGTGCCAGCAGGGGGACAGGGGAACTGAGCATTCAGTACTTC.

CDR3 in amino acids: CASSLKGTEAFF. CDR3 coding DNA: TGTGCCAGCAGCTTAAAAGGCACTGAAGCTTTCTTT. The J gene is TRBJ1-1, the V gene TRBV11-2; D remains ambiguous. V was trimmed by 2 bases and J by 4 bases, leaving 5 bases between them. Germline V lookup: CDR1 SGHAT, CDR2 FQNNGV. The CDR3 length is 12 residues.